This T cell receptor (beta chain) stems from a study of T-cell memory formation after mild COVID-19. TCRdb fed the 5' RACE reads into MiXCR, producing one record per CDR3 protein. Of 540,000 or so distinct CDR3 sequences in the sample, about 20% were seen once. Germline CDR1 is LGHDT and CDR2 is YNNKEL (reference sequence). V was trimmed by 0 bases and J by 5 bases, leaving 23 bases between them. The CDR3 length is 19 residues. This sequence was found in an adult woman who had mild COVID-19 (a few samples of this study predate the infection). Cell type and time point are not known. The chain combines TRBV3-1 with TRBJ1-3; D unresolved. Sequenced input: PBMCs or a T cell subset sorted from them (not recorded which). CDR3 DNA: TGTGCCAGCAGCCAAGAAAGTATCGCAGCCAGTCTTAAAAGAAACACCATATATTTT. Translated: CASSQESIAASLKRNTIYF.